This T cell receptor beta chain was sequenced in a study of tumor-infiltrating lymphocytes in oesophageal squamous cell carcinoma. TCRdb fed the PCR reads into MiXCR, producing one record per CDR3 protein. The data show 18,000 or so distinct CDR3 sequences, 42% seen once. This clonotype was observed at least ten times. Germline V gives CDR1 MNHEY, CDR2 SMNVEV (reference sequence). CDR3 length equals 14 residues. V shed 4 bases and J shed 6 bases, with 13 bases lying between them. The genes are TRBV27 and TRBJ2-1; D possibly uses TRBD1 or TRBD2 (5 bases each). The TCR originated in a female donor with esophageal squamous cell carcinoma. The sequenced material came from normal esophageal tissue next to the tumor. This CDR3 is CASSYISGTNEQFF. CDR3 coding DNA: TGTGCCAGCAGTTATATTTCCGGGACCAATGAGCAGTTCTTC.